The TCR beta chain under discussion was sequenced for a study of blood T cell repertoires in COVID-19. The germline gives CDR1 SGDLS, CDR2 YYNGEE. V shed 4 bases, J shed 4 bases, and the junction held 3 bases outside the gene matches. This CDR3 has 13 residues. Data came from immunoSEQ multiplex PCR; TCRdb stores just in-frame clones and leaves some out. The data contain around 100,000 clones, 84% of them singletons. The TCR comes from a human donor in a cohort sampled during active COVID-19. The sequencing sample was made of peripheral blood. The chain has TRBV9 and TRBJ1-2; TRBD1 agrees at 8 bases. In nucleotides, the CDR3 is TGTGCCAGCAGCCAAGGACAGGGCTATGGCTACACCTTC. Translation: CASSQGQGYGYTF.